This T cell receptor (beta chain) derives from a study of blood T cell repertoires in COVID-19. During active infection, Seattle patients enrolled and were then monitored through disease. Measured with immunoSEQ multiplex PCR; TCRdb has only the in-frame clones, and not every one. The profile covers more than 300,000 clones, with approximately 89% appearing a single time and under 11% taken by the ten largest. The CDR3 sequence is 14 residues long. Trimming removed 7 bases from V and 6 bases from J, with 16 bases in between. Germline loops: CDR1 SGHRS, CDR2 YFSETQ. The source material was peripheral blood. The clonotype comes from a woman between 25 and 40 years old with COVID-19, enrolled during active disease. The chain is built from TRBV5-1 and TRBJ2-2; TRBD2 might be the D (6 bases). The CDR3 protein is CASLDGGAPGELFF. DNA for the CDR3: TGCGCCAGCCTAGACGGAGGGGCTCCCGGGGAGCTGTTTTTT.